Below, 7 T cell receptor beta chains from the same sample are listed, as sequenced in a study of shared clonotypes between healthy human individuals (dated by TCRdb to about 2020). The library relied on the immunoSEQ multiplex PCR assay. TCRdb obtained this table from immuneACCESS and retained in-frame rearrangements with V and J assigned. These tables miss some clones; where compared with another copy, unresolved V genes account for less than half of the shortfall, and the remainder is unexplained. A total of some 2,500,000 clones appear in this sample, under 95% of them only once. The ten largest clones add up to roughly 0.36% of the sample. The specimen was naive CD4+ T cells from PBMCs. Taken with the paper, the label for cell subset or site translates to: CD45RA+ positively selected. The receptors shown here come from a man aged 18 to 29 in good health. Some clones in this sample may be carry-over from other donors' samples.

Comments on this clone: The sample carries other DNA sequences with the same CDR3. J is TRBJ2-3 and V is TRBV5-1; D is ambiguous. The V gene's germline CDR1 is SGHRS and CDR2 YFSETQ. Trimming shortened V by 3 bases and J by 1 base, and 6 bases separated the two germline ends. The CDR3 runs to 13 residues. CDR3 bases: TGCGCCAGCAGCTCCGTGGGCACAGATACGCAGTATTTT. Translated, it gives CASSSVGTDTQYF. Full variable domain (remainder filled in from reference TRBV5-1 and TRBJ2-3): KAGVTQTPRYLIKTRGQQVTLSCSPISGHRSVSWYQQTPGQGLQFLFEYFSETQRNKGNFPGRFSGRQFSNSRSEMNVSTLELGDSALYLCASSSVGTDTQYFGPGTRLTVL.

V is TRBV11-2 and J is TRBJ1-2; the D gene is possibly TRBD1 (5 bases). The V gene lost 5 bases and the J gene lost 6 bases, with 13 bases spanning the gap. The CDR3 is 13 amino acids. Germline V gives CDR1 SGHAT, CDR2 FQNNGV. CDR3 DNA sequence: TGTGCCAGCAGCCCCGGGGGGATTCATGGCTACACCTTC. It is translated as CASSPGGIHGYTF.

V gene TRBV11-3 combines with J gene TRBJ2-6; TRBD1 matches at 7 bases. Germline values: CDR1 SGHNT, CDR2 YENEEA. This CDR3 contains 18 residues. The V gene end was trimmed by 3 bases and the J gene end by 2 bases; junction bases not matched to a gene: 10. CDR3 sequence reads: CASSLALTGAAGANVLTF. The CDR3 DNA is TGTGCCAGCAGCTTGGCCCTCACAGGGGCGGCTGGGGCCAACGTCCTGACTTTC.

For the CDR3, the DNA is TGCGCCAGCAGCTTGGCCCCCCCCGGGGAGCTGTTTTTT. Its translation is CASSLAPPGELFF. The rearrangement links TRBV5-1 to TRBJ2-2; the D is unclear. Germline V lookup: CDR1 SGHRS, CDR2 YFSETQ. The V end lost 0 bases, the J end lost 6 bases, and 6 bases lay between the germline ends. This CDR3 region has 13 residues.

The chain recombines TRBV2 with TRBJ2-3; D not certain. The CDR3 extends over 11 amino acids. Trimming shortened V by 9 bases and J by 4 bases, and 8 bases separated the two germline ends. Germline CDR1 is SNHLY and CDR2 is FYNNEI. The CDR3 loop is CARMGSDTQYF. CDR3 coding DNA: TGTGCCAGGATGGGGTCAGATACGCAGTATTTT.

The chain uses TRBV28 and TRBJ2-5; 7 positions match TRBD1. J gave up 2 bases and V 5 bases, and 8 bases lay outside the gene matches. Germline values: CDR1 MDHEN, CDR2 SYDVKM. CDR3 length: 15 residues. The CDR3 DNA reads as TGTGCCAGCAGTGTCCCGGGACAGACTCAAGAGACCCAGTACTTC. The encoded protein is CASSVPGQTQETQYF.

V and J are TRBV18 and TRBJ1-2; D is uncertain. Trimming stripped 6 bases from V and 1 base from J, with 15 bases between. Germline values: CDR1 KGHSH, CDR2 LQKENI. The length of the CDR3 is 15 residues. The CDR3 is CASSPSEGFNYGYTF. In DNA, the CDR3 is TGTGCCAGCTCCCCGTCGGAGGGATTTAACTATGGCTACACCTTC.